The clone carrying this T cell receptor (beta chain) appeared many times. What it binds is unknown. The data belong to a study of T cells in Graves' hyperthyroidism and ophthalmopathy. Study in general: Peripheral blood was obtained at initial diagnosis, preceding any treatment.

The V and J ends lost 0 bases and 4 bases respectively, with 10 bases between them. This CDR3 spans 14 amino acids. The germline gives CDR1 SGHRS, CDR2 YFSETQ. TCR beta CDR3 regions were amplified from RNA. Initially, a first-round RT-PCR of the TCR CDR3 employed the HTBI primer set. A single record per CDR3 protein comes from TCRdb applying MiXCR to the multiplex PCR reads. The sample has fewer than 900,000 distinct CDR3 sequences, around a sixth seen once. General observations from the study: Blood also held most thyroid clonotypes expanded beyond 0.001.

The sequencing input was blood. This chain links TRBV5-1 with TRBJ1-2; TRBD1 is a possible D gene (5 bases). The TCR was taken from a woman aged 50 to 60 with Graves' hyperthyroidism that later progressed to Graves' ophthalmopathy. CDR3 residues: CASSLGEGTYGYTF. DNA for the CDR3: TGCGCCAGCAGCTTGGGTGAGGGGACCTATGGCTACACCTTC.